These T cell receptor beta chains were read from a single sample in a study of early T cells in non-severe SARS-CoV-2 infection. TCRdb redid the calling of the 5' RACE reads with MiXCR, one entry per CDR3 protein. The sample lists tens of thousands of distinct CDR3 sequences; around 15% were seen once. The sample consisted of whole blood, taken at baseline. These receptors came from an adult who was a healthcare worker with PCR-confirmed SARS-CoV-2 infection or an uninfected control (not recorded which). CDR3s include the opening cysteine and the closing phenylalanine or tryptophan. A D gene is named only where the DNA matches it firmly. Clone sizes are given selectively: once, few, many, or a class where the clone is expanded.

d_gene | j_gene | abundance | v_gene | CDR3nt | CDR3aa
TRBD2 | TRBJ2-3 | - | TRBV7-3 | TGTGCCAGCAGCTTAGTCGGTATTAGCGGGACCACCACAGATACGCAGTATTTT | CASSLVGISGTTTDTQYF
TRBD2 | TRBJ2-3 | many | TRBV5-4 | TGTGCCAGCAGTACCGGACTAGCGGGAGGTGATACGCAGTATTTT | CASSTGLAGGDTQYF
TRBD1 | TRBJ2-1 | few | TRBV19 | TGTGCCAGTAGCCCTGACAGGGTAGTTGAGAATGAGCAGTTCTTC | CASSPDRVVENEQFF
- | TRBJ2-7 | - | TRBV20-1 | TGCAGTGCTAGTCGAGGGCATCGGGGACCCTACGAGCAGTACTTC | CSASRGHRGPYEQYF
TRBD2 | TRBJ2-1 | few | TRBV20-1 | TGCAGTGCTAGACCCGGACTAGAGAGATCCCATGAGCAGTTCTTC | CSARPGLERSHEQFF
- | TRBJ2-2 | few | TRBV28 | TGTGCCAGCAGTTTAGACAGCAACACCGGGGAGCTGTTTTTT | CASSLDSNTGELFF
- | TRBJ1-1 | few | TRBV30 | TGTGCCTGGAGTTCCCAACTCAACACTGAAGCTTTCTTT | CAWSSQLNTEAFF
TRBD1 | TRBJ2-2 | - | TRBV7-8 | TGTGCCAGCAGCTTGCAGCAAACAGGGGACACCGGGGAGCTGTTTTTT | CASSLQQTGDTGELFF
TRBD1 | TRBJ2-7 | - | TRBV7-2 | TGTGCCAGCAGCTTGGCGCCGGGACAGGGGTACTACGAGCAGTACTTC | CASSLAPGQGYYEQYF
- | TRBJ2-3 | - | TRBV5-1 | TGCACCAGCAGCTTGGAGAGCACAGATACGCAGTATTTT | CTSSLESTDTQYF
TRBD1 | TRBJ1-2 | many | TRBV11-2 | TGTGCCAGCAGCGCAATACAGGGGGCGAAGTTGGGCTACACCTTC | CASSAIQGAKLGYTF
TRBD2 | TRBJ2-7 | - | TRBV7-8 | TGTGCCAGCAGCGCCCAAGCGGGGGCCTACGAGCAGTACTTC | CASSAQAGAYEQYF
- | TRBJ2-5 | - | TRBV9 | TGTGCCAGCAGCGTTGGATTGCAAGAGACCCAGTACTTC | CASSVGLQETQYF
- | TRBJ1-6 | few | TRBV7-9 | TGTGCCAGCAGCCACCGTGAGTCACCCCTCCACTTT | CASSHRESPLHF
TRBD1 | TRBJ1-5 | - | TRBV6-6 | TGTGCCAGCATCGACAGGGGAGGAGATCAGCCCCAGCATTTT | CASIDRGGDQPQHF
- | TRBJ2-7 | - | TRBV18 | TGTGCCAGCTCACAGGGTCAGGGCTACGAGCAGTACTTC | CASSQGQGYEQYF
TRBD2 | TRBJ2-5 | - | TRBV4-2 | TGTGCCAGCAGCCAAGGGGGACTAGCGGGGGAGACCCAGTACTTC | CASSQGGLAGETQYF
- | TRBJ2-3 | many | TRBV2 | TGTGCCAGCAGTGATATCGGGACCGGCACAGATACGCAGTATTTT | CASSDIGTGTDTQYF
- | TRBJ2-1 | - | TRBV27 | TGTGCCAGCAGTCCACTCACAGGTTCCTCCTACAATGAGCAGTTCTTC | CASSPLTGSSYNEQFF